The 18 T cell receptor beta chains below all came from one sample that was sequenced in a study of metastatic and nonmetastatic thyroid tumors. Among the patients, none had received any treatment before thyroid surgery. With MiXCR, TCRdb called clones anew from the PCR reads. The sample shows 45,000 to 50,000 clones, more than 20% of them seen only once. The specimen sequenced was blood. These receptors originate from a male donor with papillary thyroid cancer or a benign thyroid nodule (not recorded which). Some clones in this sample may be carry-over from other donors' samples.

This clone showed up many times. The chain carries TRBV6-5 and TRBJ2-2, with 7 nucleotides matching TRBD2. Losses at the gene ends were 2 bases for V and 4 bases for J; bases not matched to a gene: 4. Germline V gene lookup returns CDR1 MNHEY and CDR2 SVGAGI. The CDR3 loop spans 15 amino acids. Written as DNA, the CDR3 is TGTGCCAGCAGTTACACTAGCGCGACCACCGGGGAGCTGTTTTTT. It translates to CASSYTSATTGELFF.

There are many counts of this clone. The genes are TRBV7-3 and TRBJ2-5; TRBD1 agrees at 12 bases. Germline V CDR1 and CDR2: SGHTA, FQGTGA. The CDR3 sequence is 16 residues long. The trim removed 5 bases at V and 4 bases at J, leaving 8 bases unmatched. The CDR3 loop reads CASSPLGQGARETQYF. Written as DNA, the CDR3 is TGTGCCAGCAGCCCCCTGGGACAGGGGGCTAGAGAGACCCAGTACTTC.

In this sample, this clone turned up many times. The chain joins TRBV11-2 to TRBJ2-5; no firm D call. The ends were cut back, 3 bases at V and 5 bases at J, with 7 bases in the middle. CDR3 size: 12 residues. Germline loops: CDR1 SGHAT, CDR2 FQNNGV. CDR3 amino acids: CASSFLGETQYF. The CDR3 nucleotides read TGTGCCAGCAGCTTCCTAGGGGAGACCCAGTACTTC.

This clone appeared many times. V is TRBV5-1 and J is TRBJ1-2, with TRBD1 matching over 9 bases. This CDR3 is 14 amino acids long. The V and J ends lost 0 bases and 4 bases, in that order; junction bases with no gene match: 1. CDR1 is SGHRS and CDR2 is YFSETQ in the germline V gene. CDR3 sequence (DNA): TGCGCCAGCAGCTTGGGACAGGGGGGCTATGGCTACACCTTC. Residues: CASSLGQGGYGYTF.

This clone was counted ten times or more. The chain joins TRBV2 to TRBJ2-5; the D gene is possibly TRBD1 (6 bases). The V gene's germline CDR1 is SNHLY and CDR2 FYNNEI. The CDR3 sequence is 13 residues long. Deletions cut 6 bases from V and 3 bases from J, with 11 bases between. The CDR3 sequence is CASSERQEETQYF. The CDR3 DNA sequence: TGTGCCAGCAGCGAGCGACAGGAAGAGACCCAGTACTTC.

This clone was counted at least ten times. The CDR3 here is CASSQSRGYTF. The CDR3 coding sequence is TGTGCCAGCAGCCAATCAAGAGGCTACACCTTC. This chain joins TRBV3-1 and TRBJ1-2; D is unresolved. The germline V gene encodes CDR1 LGHDT and CDR2 YNNKEL (reference sequence). Trimming took off 2 bases at V and 8 bases at J, with 6 bases between the two ends. The CDR3 consists of 11 residues. The variable domain in full, completed from reference TRBV3-1 and TRBJ1-2, reads DTAVSQTPKYLVTQMGNDKSIKCEQNLGHDTMYWYKQDSKKFLKIMFSYNNKELIINETVPNRFSPKSPDKAHLNLHINSLELGDSAVYFCASSQSRGYTFGSGTRLTVV.

This clone was recorded at least ten times. The rearrangement uses TRBV29-1 and TRBJ1-2, with 8 positions matching TRBD1. Germline V lookup: CDR1 SQVTM, CDR2 ANQGSEA. V lost 6 bases, J lost 2 bases, and 2 bases stayed unmatched. The CDR3 has 12 amino acids. CDR3 coding DNA: TGCAGCGTCACAGGGGGAAACTATGGCTACACCTTC. Encoded protein: CSVTGGNYGYTF.

This clone was observed at least ten times. The chain is built from TRBV25-1 and TRBJ2-7; no reliable D call. V was trimmed by 2 bases and J by 2 bases, leaving 13 bases between them. Germline V gives CDR1 MGHDK, CDR2 SYGVNS. The CDR3 has 15 amino acids. The CDR3 region is CASSEDFTATYEQYF. CDR3 nucleotides: TGTGCCAGCAGTGAAGACTTTACGGCTACCTACGAGCAGTACTTC.

The V and J genes are TRBV11-2 and TRBJ2-2; a possible D gene is TRBD2 (6 bases). V was clipped by 5 bases and J by 5 bases, with 21 bases between them. CDR3 size: 17 residues. Per germline, CDR1 SGHAT and CDR2 FQNNGV. The CDR3 bases are TGTGCCAGCAGCCTCTTCCGGGGAGGCTGGGATACCGGGGAGCTGTTTTTT. This gives the protein CASSLFRGGWDTGELFF.

In its sample, this clone was seen many times. An end of the junction does not agree with germline; a read error may underlie this. This sequence joins TRBV10-3 and TRBJ2-1, with D maybe TRBD2 (6 bases). Germline CDR1 is ENHRY and CDR2 is SYGVKD. CDR3 length: 14 amino acids. The CDR3 DNA reads as TGTGCCATCAGGGGGGACTCTTCCTACAATGAGCCGTTCTTC. It encodes CAIRGDSSYNEPFF.

V gene TRBV7-8 combines with J gene TRBJ2-2; 7 nucleotides align to TRBD1. This CDR3 contains 12 residues. Unmatched junction bases numbered 8, after V lost 11 bases and J lost 8 bases. In germline, CDR1 is SGHVS, CDR2 FQNEAQ. In nucleotides, the CDR3 is TGTGCCGGATGGGACAGCCGAGGGGAGCTGTTTTTT. Translation: CAGWDSRGELFF.

This clone was detected many times. The rearrangement links TRBV7-8 to TRBJ2-7; TRBD1 matches 8 bases. J gave up 2 bases and V 5 bases, and 5 bases lay outside the gene matches. The germline gives CDR1 SGHVS, CDR2 FQNEAQ. The CDR3 covers 14 residues. The CDR3 region is CASSPLQGAYEQYF. The CDR3 coding sequence is TGTGCCAGCAGCCCTCTACAGGGGGCCTACGAGCAGTACTTC.

This clone was counted many times. Other DNA sequences in the same sample also yield this CDR3. V gene TRBV9 combines with J gene TRBJ1-5, with D uncertain. The CDR3 runs 15 residues. Per germline, CDR1 SGDLS and CDR2 YYNGEE. Between the trimmed V and J ends, which lost 4 bases and 0 bases, there was a span of 11 bases. Here the CDR3 reads CASSPGPYSNQPQHF. CDR3 coding DNA: TGTGCCAGCAGCCCCGGACCTTATAGCAATCAGCCCCAGCATTTT.

This clone was seen only once. The chain uses TRBV20-1 and TRBJ1-6, with a possible D match to TRBD1 (5 bases). V lost 5 bases, J lost 2 bases, and 19 bases lay in between. Germline V lookup: CDR1 DFQATT, CDR2 SNEGSKA (reference sequence). The CDR3 is 17 residues long. In DNA form, the CDR3 reads TGCAGTGCTTTCGTTAAGGGCGGGGCGACCTATAATTCACCCCTCCACTTT. Its translation: CSAFVKGGATYNSPLHF.

This clone has only a few counts. A much larger clonotype is one base distant, so this may be a read error. As DNA, the CDR3 is TGTGCCAACAGCCCCCTTGGGGGGACTAATGAAAAACTGTTTTTT. This sequence encodes CANSPLGGTNEKLFF. This chain joins TRBV28 and TRBJ1-4, with D perhaps TRBD1 (5 bases). The germline V gene encodes CDR1 MDHEN and CDR2 SYDVKM. This CDR3 has 15 residues. V lost 10 bases, J lost 2 bases, and 17 bases lay in between.

The chain uses TRBV20-1 and TRBJ2-3; no reliable D call. Between the trimmed V and J ends, which lost 5 bases and 2 bases, there was a span of 14 bases. Germline CDR1 is DFQATT and CDR2 is SNEGSKA (reference sequence). This CDR3 contains 14 residues. In nucleotides, the CDR3 is TGCAGTGCTCATCAAGCGACTTCCACAGATACGCAGTATTTT. Protein sequence: CSAHQATSTDTQYF.

The V gene is TRBV11-2, the J gene TRBJ1-1; TRBD1 might be the D (6 bases). CDR3 length equals 13 residues. CDR1 and CDR2 (germline): SGHAT, FQNNGV. V was shortened by 6 bases and J by 5 bases, with 13 bases between the two germline ends. Here the CDR3 reads CASREQGGTEAFF. CDR3 bases: TGTGCCAGCAGAGAACAGGGTGGGACTGAAGCTTTCTTT.

This clone was recorded at least ten times. This chain connects TRBV7-6 to TRBJ2-2, with TRBD1 as a possible D gene (6 bases). This CDR3 is 15 amino acids long. The V gene's germline CDR1 is SGHVS and CDR2 FNYEAQ. V lost 5 bases and J lost 2, with 12 bases in between. The CDR3 region is CASSPRTVNTGELFF. In DNA form, the CDR3 reads TGTGCCAGCAGCCCGAGGACAGTCAACACCGGGGAGCTGTTTTTT.